This T cell receptor (beta chain) was captured in a study of cytomegalovirus exposure and HLA in healthy donors. Overall study: Counted in an early data release were about 85 million unique TCRs from HLA-typed donors. Study-wide results and caveats: A later analysis appeared to link common viral pathogens to several of the most significant clusters. Cytomegalovirus-associated TCR beta chains were listed, numbering over 150.

PCR used 60 Vbeta primers and 13 Jbeta primers. Clones were sequenced by immunoSEQ multiplex PCR, and TCRdb holds only the in-frame ones, with some missing. The sample contains under 130,000 clones, roughly 70% of which appear only once. For this clone: Its antigen is currently unknown. This same CDR3 is encoded by further DNA sequences in the sample.

Healthy bone marrow donors made up the donor group. The clonotype was recovered from a man aged 35-49 years in good health and CMV-seronegative. The sample comprised PBMCs.

The CDR3 is CASSQGLAGGSYEQYF. CDR3 sequence (DNA): TGCGCCAGCAGCCAAGGGTTAGCGGGAGGCTCCTACGAGCAGTACTTC. The J gene is TRBJ2-7, the V gene TRBV4-1, with 10 bases aligning to TRBD2. J gave up 0 bases and V 1 base, and 3 bases lay outside the gene matches. This CDR3 is built from 16 residues. CDR1 and CDR2 (germline): MGHRA, YSYEKL.